This T cell receptor beta chain stems from a study of Ad26.COV2.S vaccination and SARS-CoV-2 variants. Findings and caveats of the study: The TCR-based breadth and depth measures might underestimate overall T cell responses. Vaccinees displayed broader spike-specific TCR repertoires than placebo recipients.

The repertoire was sequenced with immunoSEQ multiplex PCR; TCRdb's copy has only in-frame clones and lacks some. The sample includes about 460,000 clones, approximately 90% of them seen just once. The treatment denotes: some 20 received Ad26.COV2.S at low or high dose, single or two shots; about 5 received placebo; per-sample allocation not given. Following the first vaccine or placebo injection, samples were taken on day 63. As its vector, the vaccine had Ad26, which expressed Wuhan-strain SARS-CoV-2 spike. Remarks on this clone: Its matching antigen is unknown.

V lost 4 bases and J lost 10, with 11 bases in between. Germline V gene lookup returns CDR1 MNHEY and CDR2 SMNVEV (reference sequence). This CDR3 has 12 amino acids. This specimen was peripheral blood, taken in a trial of Ad26.COV2.S vaccine versus placebo. This TCR came from a person between 18 and 65 years old who received the Ad26.COV2.S COVID-19 vaccine or a placebo. This chain joins TRBV27 and TRBJ2-1; no clear D. The CDR3 DNA reads as TGTGCCAGCAGTTCGGGCGTCAGGGAGCAGTTCTTC. It encodes CASSSGVREQFF.